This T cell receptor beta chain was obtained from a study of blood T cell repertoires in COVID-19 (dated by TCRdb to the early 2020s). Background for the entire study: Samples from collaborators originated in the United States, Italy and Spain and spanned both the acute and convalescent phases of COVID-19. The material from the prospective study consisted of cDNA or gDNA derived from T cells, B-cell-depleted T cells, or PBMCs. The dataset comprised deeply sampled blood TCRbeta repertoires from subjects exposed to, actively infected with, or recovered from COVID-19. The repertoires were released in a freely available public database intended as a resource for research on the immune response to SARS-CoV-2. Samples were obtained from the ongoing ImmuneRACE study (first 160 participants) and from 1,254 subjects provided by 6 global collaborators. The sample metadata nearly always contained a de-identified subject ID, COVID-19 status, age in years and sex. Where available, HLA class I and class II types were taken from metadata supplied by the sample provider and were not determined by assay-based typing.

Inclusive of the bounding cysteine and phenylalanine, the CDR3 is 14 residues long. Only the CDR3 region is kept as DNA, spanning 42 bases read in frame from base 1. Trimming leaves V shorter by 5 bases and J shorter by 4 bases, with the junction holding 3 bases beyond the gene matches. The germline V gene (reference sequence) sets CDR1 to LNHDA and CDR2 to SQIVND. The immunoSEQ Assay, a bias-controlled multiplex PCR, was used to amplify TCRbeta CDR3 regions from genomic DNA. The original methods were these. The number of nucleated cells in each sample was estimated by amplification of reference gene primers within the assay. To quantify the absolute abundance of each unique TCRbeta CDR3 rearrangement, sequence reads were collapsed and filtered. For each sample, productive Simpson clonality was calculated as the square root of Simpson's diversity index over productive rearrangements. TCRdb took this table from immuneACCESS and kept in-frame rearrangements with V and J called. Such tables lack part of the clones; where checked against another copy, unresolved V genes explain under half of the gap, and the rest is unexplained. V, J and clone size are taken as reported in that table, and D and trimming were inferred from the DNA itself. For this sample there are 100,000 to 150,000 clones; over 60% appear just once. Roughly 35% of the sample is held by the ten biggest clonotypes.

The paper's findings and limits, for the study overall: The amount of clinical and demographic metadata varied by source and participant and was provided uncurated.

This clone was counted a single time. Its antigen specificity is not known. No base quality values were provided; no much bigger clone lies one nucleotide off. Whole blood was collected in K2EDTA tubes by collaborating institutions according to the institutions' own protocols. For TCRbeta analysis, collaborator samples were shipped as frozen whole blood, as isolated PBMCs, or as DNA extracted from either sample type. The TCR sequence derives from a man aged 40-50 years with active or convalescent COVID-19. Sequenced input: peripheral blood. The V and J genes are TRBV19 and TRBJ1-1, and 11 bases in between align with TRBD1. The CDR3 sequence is CASSVGTGGTEAFF. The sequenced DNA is TGTGCCAGTAGTGTAGGGACAGGGGGCACTGAAGCTTTCTTT.